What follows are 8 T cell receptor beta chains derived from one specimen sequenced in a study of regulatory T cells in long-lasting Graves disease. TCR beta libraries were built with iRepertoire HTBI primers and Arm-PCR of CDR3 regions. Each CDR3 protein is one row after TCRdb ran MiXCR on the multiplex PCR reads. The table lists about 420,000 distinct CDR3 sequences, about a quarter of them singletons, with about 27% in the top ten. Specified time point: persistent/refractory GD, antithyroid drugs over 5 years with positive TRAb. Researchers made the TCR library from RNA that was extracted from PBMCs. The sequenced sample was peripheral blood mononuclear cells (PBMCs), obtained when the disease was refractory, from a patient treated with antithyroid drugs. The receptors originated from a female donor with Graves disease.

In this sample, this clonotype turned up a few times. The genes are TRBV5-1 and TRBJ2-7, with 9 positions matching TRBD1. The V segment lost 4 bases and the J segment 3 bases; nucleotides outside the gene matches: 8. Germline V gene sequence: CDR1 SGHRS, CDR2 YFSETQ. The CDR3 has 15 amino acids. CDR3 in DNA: TGCGCCAGCAGCCCTCGGACAGGGGATTTCTACGAGCAGTACTTC. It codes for CASSPRTGDFYEQYF. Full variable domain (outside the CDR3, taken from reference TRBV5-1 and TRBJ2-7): KAGVTQTPRYLIKTRGQQVTLSCSPISGHRSVSWYQQTPGQGLQFLFEYFSETQRNKGNFPGRFSGRQFSNSRSEMNVSTLELGDSALYLCASSPRTGDFYEQYFGPGTRLTVT.

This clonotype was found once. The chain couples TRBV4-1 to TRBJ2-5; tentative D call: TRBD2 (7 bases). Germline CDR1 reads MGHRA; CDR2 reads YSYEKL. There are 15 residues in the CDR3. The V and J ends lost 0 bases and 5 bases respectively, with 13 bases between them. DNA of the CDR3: TGCGCCAGCAGCCAAGACGGCGGGGGCCTGGAGACCCAGTACTTC. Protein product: CASSQDGGGLETQYF.

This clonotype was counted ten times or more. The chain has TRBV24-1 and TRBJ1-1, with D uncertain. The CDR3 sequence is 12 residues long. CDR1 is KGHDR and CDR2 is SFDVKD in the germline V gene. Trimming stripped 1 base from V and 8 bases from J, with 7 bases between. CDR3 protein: CATSDFGQEAFF. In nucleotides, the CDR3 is TGTGCCACCAGTGATTTCGGGCAAGAAGCTTTCTTT.

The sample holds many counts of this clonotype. Here the CDR3 reads CASSWGRVTEAFF. The DNA of the CDR3 is TGTGCCAGCAGTTGGGGGAGGGTCACTGAAGCTTTCTTT. V and J are TRBV12-3 or TRBV12-4 and TRBJ1-1; TRBD1 is a possible D gene (5 bases). V was pared by 4 bases and J by 4 bases, with 10 bases between. This CDR3 region has 13 residues.

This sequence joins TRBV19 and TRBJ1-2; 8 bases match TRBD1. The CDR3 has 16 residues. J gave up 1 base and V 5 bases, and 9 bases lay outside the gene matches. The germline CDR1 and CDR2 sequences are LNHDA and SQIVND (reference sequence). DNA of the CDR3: TGTGCCAGTAGTCACGACAGGGGACTTGATAACTATGGCTACACCTTC. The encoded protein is CASSHDRGLDNYGYTF. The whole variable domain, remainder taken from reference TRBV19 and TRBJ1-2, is DGGITQSPKYLFRKEGQNVTLSCEQNLNHDAMYWYRQDPGQGLRLIYYSQIVNDFQKGDIAEGYSVSREKKESFPLTVTSAQKNPTAFYLCASSHDRGLDNYGYTFGSGTRLTVV.

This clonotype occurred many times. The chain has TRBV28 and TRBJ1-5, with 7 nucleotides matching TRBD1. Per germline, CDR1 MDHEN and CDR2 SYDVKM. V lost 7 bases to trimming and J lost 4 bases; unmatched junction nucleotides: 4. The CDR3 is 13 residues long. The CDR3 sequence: CASMSGGNQPQHF. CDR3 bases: TGTGCCAGCATGTCAGGGGGAAATCAGCCCCAGCATTTT.

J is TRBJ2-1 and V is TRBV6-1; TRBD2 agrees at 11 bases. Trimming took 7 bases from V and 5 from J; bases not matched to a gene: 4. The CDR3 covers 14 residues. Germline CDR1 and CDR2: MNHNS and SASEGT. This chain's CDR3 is CASNRLAGHNEQFF. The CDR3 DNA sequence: TGTGCCAGCAACAGACTAGCGGGACACAATGAGCAGTTCTTC.

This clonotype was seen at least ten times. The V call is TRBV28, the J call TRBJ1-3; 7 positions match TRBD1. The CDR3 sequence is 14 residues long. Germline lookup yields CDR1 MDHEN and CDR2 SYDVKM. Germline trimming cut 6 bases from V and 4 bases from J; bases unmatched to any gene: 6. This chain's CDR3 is CASRTTGAGNTIYF. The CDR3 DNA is TGTGCCAGCAGAACAACAGGGGCCGGAAACACCATATATTTT.